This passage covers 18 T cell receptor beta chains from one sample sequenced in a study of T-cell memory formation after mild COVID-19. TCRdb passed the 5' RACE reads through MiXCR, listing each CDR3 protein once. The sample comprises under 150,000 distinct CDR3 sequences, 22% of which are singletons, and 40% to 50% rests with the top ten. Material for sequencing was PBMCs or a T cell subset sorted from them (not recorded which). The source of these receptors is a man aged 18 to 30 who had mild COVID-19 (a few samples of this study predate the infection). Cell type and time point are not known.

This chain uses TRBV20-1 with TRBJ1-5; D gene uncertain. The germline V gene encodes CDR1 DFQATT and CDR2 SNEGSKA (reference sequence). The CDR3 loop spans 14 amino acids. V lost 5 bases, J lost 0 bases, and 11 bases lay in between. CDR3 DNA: TGCAGTGCTCCGGACGGATATAGCAATCAGCCCCAGCATTTT. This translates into CSAPDGYSNQPQHF.

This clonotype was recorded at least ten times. The CDR3 loop reads CASSQGSSLAGRVQETQYF. The CDR3 DNA sequence: TGTGCCAGCAGCCAAGGATCATCACTAGCGGGAAGGGTTCAAGAGACCCAGTACTTC. V usage is TRBV4-2 and J usage is TRBJ2-5; 10 bases agree with TRBD2. The CDR3 has 19 amino acids. V shed 1 base and J 2 bases; nucleotides not matched to a gene: 13. Germline CDR1 LGHNA, CDR2 YNFKEQ.

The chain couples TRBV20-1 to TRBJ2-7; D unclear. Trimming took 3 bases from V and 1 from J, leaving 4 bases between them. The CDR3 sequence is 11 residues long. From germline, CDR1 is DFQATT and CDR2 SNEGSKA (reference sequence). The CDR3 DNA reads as TGCAGTGCTAGGGTATCCTACGAGCAGTACTTC. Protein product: CSARVSYEQYF.

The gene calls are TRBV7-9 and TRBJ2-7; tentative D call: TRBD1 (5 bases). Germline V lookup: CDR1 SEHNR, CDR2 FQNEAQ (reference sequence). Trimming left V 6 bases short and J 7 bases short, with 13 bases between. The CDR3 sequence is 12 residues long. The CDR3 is CASSFRAGEQYV. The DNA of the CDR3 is TGTGCCAGCAGTTTCAGGGCAGGGGAGCAGTACGTC.

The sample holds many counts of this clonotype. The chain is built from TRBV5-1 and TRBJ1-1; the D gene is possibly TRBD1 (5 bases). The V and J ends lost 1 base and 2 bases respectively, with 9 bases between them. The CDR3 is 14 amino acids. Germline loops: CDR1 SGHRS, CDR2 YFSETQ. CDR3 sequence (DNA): TGCGCCAGCAGCTTGTTATGGGGCAACACTGAAGCTTTCTTT. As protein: CASSLLWGNTEAFF.

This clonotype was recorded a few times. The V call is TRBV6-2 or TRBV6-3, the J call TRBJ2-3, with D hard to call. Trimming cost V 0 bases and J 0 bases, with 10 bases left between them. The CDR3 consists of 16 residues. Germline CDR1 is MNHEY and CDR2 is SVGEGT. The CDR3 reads CASSYSIWSSTDTQYF. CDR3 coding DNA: TGTGCCAGCAGTTACTCCATTTGGTCAAGCACAGATACGCAGTATTTT.

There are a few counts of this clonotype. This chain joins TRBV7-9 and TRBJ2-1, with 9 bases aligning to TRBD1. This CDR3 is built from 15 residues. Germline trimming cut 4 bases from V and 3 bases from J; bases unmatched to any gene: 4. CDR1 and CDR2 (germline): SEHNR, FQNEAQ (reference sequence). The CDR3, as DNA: TGTGCCAGCAGCTCCGGACAGGGGATCTACAATGAGCAGTTCTTC. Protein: CASSSGQGIYNEQFF. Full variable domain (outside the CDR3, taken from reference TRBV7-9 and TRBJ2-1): DTGVSQNPRHKITKRGQNVTFRCDPISEHNRLYWYRQTLGQGPEFLTYFQNEAQLEKSRLLSDRFSAERPKGSFSTLEIQRTEQGDSAMYLCASSSGQGIYNEQFFGPGTRLTVL.

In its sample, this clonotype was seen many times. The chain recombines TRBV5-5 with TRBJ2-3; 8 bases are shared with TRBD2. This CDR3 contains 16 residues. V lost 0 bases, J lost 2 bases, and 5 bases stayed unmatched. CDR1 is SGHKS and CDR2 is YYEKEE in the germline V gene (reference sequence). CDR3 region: CASSLGAGGHTDTQYF. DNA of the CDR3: TGTGCCAGCAGCTTGGGGGCGGGGGGCCACACAGATACGCAGTATTTT. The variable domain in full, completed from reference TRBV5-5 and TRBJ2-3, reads DAGVTQSPTHLIKTRGQQVTLRCSPISGHKSVSWYQQVLGQGPQFIFQYYEKEERGRGNFPDRFSARQFPNYSSELNVNALLLGDSALYLCASSLGAGGHTDTQYFGPGTRLTVL.

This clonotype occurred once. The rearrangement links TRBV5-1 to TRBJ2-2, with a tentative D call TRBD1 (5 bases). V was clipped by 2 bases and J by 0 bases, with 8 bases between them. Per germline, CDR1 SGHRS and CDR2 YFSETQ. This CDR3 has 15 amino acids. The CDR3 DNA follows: TGCGCCAGCAGCTTACGACAGTCGAACACCGGGGAGCTGTTTTTT. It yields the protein CASSLRQSNTGELFF. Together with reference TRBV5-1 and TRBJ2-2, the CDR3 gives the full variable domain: KAGVTQTPRYLIKTRGQQVTLSCSPISGHRSVSWYQQTPGQGLQFLFEYFSETQRNKGNFPGRFSGRQFSNSRSEMNVSTLELGDSALYLCASSLRQSNTGELFFGEGSRLTVL.

In DNA, the CDR3 is TGTGCCACCAGTGATCTGATGGACAGAGGAGATACGCAGTATTTT. Translation: CATSDLMDRGDTQYF. V gene TRBV24-1 combines with J gene TRBJ2-3; TRBD1 is a possible D gene (6 bases). V was pared by 3 bases and J by 5 bases, with 14 bases between. This CDR3 comprises 15 residues. Germline V CDR1 and CDR2: KGHDR, SFDVKD.

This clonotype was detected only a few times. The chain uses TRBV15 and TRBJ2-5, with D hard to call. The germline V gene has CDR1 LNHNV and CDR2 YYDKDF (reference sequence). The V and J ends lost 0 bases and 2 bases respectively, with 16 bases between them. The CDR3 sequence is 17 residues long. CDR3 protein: CATSRDIRRRSQETQYF. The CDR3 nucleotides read TGTGCCACCAGCAGAGATATAAGGCGAAGATCTCAAGAGACCCAGTACTTC.

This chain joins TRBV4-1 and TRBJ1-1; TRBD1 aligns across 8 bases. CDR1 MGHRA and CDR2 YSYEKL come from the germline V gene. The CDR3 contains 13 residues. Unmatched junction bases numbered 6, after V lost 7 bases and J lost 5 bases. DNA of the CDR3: TGCGCCAGCAAGACACAGGGGGGGACTGAAGCTTTCTTT. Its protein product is CASKTQGGTEAFF.

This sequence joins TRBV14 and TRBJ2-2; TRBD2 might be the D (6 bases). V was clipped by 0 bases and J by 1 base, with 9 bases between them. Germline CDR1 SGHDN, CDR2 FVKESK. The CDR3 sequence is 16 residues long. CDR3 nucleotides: TGTGCCAGCAGCCAAGAGGAGGGCCTGAACACCGGGGAGCTGTTTTTT. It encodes CASSQEEGLNTGELFF.

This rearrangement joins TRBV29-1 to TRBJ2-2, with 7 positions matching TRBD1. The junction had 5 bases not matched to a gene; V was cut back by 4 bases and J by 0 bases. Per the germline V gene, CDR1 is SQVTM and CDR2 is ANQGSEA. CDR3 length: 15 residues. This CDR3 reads CSVAPTGTNTGELFF. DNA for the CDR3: TGCAGCGTTGCCCCGACAGGGACGAACACCGGGGAGCTGTTTTTT.

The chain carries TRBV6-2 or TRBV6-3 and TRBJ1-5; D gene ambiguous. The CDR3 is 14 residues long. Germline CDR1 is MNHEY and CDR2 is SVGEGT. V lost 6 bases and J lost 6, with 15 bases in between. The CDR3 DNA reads TGTGCCAGCAGCGAGACCCGGCGAGGTCAGCCCCAGCATTTT. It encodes CASSETRRGQPQHF.

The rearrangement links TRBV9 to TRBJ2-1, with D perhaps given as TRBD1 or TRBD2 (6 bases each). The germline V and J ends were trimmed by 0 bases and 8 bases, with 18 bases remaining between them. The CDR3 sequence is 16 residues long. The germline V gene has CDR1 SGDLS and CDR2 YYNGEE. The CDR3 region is CASSVGAGGLIYEQFF. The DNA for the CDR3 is TGTGCCAGCAGCGTAGGTGCCGGGGGCCTGATTTATGAGCAGTTCTTC.

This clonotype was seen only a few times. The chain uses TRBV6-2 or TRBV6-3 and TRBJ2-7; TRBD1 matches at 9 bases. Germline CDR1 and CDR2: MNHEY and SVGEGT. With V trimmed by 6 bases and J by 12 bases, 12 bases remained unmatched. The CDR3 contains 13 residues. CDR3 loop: CASSSTGGTAGYF. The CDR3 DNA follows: TGTGCCAGCAGCTCTACAGGGGGCACTGCCGGGTACTTC.

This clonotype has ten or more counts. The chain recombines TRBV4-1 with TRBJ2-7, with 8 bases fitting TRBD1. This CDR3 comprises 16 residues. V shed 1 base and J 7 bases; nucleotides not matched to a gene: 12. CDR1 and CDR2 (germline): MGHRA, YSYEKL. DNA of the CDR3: TGCGCCAGCAGCCAAGCTTCGAGGCAGGGGGCAGGAGAGCAGTACTTC. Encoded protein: CASSQASRQGAGEQYF.